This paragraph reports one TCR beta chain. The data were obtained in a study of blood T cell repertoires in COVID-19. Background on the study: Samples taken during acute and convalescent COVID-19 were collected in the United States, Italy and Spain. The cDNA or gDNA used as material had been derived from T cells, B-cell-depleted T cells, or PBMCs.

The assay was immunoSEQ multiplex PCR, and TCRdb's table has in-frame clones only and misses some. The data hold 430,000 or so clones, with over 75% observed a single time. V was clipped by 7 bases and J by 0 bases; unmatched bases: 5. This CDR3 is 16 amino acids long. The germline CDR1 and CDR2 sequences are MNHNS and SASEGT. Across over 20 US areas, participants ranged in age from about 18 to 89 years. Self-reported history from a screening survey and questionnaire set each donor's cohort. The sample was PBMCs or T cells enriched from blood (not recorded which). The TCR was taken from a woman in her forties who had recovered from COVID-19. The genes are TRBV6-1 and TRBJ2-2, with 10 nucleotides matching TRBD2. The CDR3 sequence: CASNEAGGPNTGELFF. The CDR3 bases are TGTGCCAGCAACGAAGCGGGAGGGCCGAACACCGGGGAGCTGTTTTTT.